The following is a TCR beta chain sequence with its context. The data were taken from a study of control samples from healthy donors and cancer patients. This CDR3 has 14 amino acids. Germline CDR1 reads SNHLY; CDR2 reads FYNNEI. J was trimmed by 0 bases and V by 11 bases; bases with no gene match: 5. Clones were sequenced by immunoSEQ multiplex PCR, and TCRdb holds only the in-frame ones, with some missing. Here the sample spans 170,000 or so clones, approximately 94% being singletons. The material sequenced was blood. This sequence joins TRBV2 and TRBJ2-2; 8 bases line up with TRBD1. The sequence was collected from a man between 25 and 39 years old in good health. The CDR3, as DNA: TGTGCCTCCACACAGGGGGCGAACACCGGGGAGCTGTTTTTT. This encodes CASTQGANTGELFF.